This TCR beta chain was sequenced during a study of T cells in localized non-small cell lung cancer. About this clone: The antigen remains unidentified.

The repertoire was sequenced with immunoSEQ multiplex PCR; TCRdb's copy has only in-frame clones and lacks some. The sample yields 25,000 to 35,000 clones, nearly 90% seen once. General study results and limits: Sequencing was restricted to one tumor region; therefore, heterogeneity remains possible. Elevated circulating T cell density in blood was associated with longer overall survival.

CDR1 is SGHTA, CDR2 FQGNSA, per germline. V lost 5 bases and J lost 4; bases outside the gene matches: 4. The CDR3 is 13 amino acids. V and J are TRBV7-2 and TRBJ2-5, with 7 bases matching TRBD1. This specimen was peripheral blood, taken before any cancer treatment. The receptor was isolated from a woman aged 40-69 years with stage I lung adenocarcinoma. The CDR3 spells CASSRDRRETQYF. CDR3 DNA: TGTGCCAGCAGCCGGGACAGAAGAGAGACCCAGTACTTC.